Listed here are 8 T cell receptor beta chains from one sample, sequenced in a study of blood T cell repertoires in COVID-19. Repertoires were generated with immunoSEQ multiplex PCR, while TCRdb's copy carries only in-frame clones and drops some. This repertoire shows roughly 170,000 clones, more than 80% found once; its top ten account for 6% to 8.5%. The material sequenced was peripheral blood. The receptors derive from a human donor in a cohort sampled during active COVID-19.

V usage is TRBV6-4 and J usage is TRBJ2-7, with 10 bases fitting TRBD1. From germline, CDR1 is MRHNA and CDR2 SNTAGT. This CDR3 contains 16 residues. J gave up 2 bases and V 2 bases, and 6 bases lay outside the gene matches. The CDR3 bases are TGTGCCAGCAGTGACCCGGGACAGGGGAGGACCTACGAGCAGTACTTC. Encoded protein: CASSDPGQGRTYEQYF.

The genes are TRBV15 and TRBJ1-2, with D uncertain. This CDR3 is built from 16 residues. Trimming pared 4 bases from V and 3 bases from J, leaving 18 bases between. In germline, CDR1 is LNHNV, CDR2 YYDKDF (reference sequence). CDR3 amino acids: CATSKIKEGLDYGYTF. The CDR3 DNA reads as TGTGCCACCAGCAAAATAAAGGAGGGCTTGGACTATGGCTACACCTTC.

The rearrangement joins TRBV30 to TRBJ1-5, with 9 bases lining up with TRBD1. CDR3 length equals 14 residues. The J segment lost 7 bases and the V segment lost 2 bases, leaving 6 bases of the junction unmatched. CDR1 is GTSNPN and CDR2 is SVGIG in the germline V gene (reference sequence). Written as DNA, the CDR3 is TGTGCCTGGAGTCACAGGGGGCAAGGACAGCCCCAGCATTTT. Amino acid sequence: CAWSHRGQGQPQHF. The full variable domain, its missing parts supplied by reference TRBV30 and TRBJ1-5, is SQTIHQWPATLVQPVGSPLSLECTVEGTSNPNLYWYRQAAGRGLQLLFYSVGIGQISSEVPQNLSASRPQDRQFILSSKKLLLSDSGFYLCAWSHRGQGQPQHFGDGTRLSIL.

The genes are TRBV4-2 and TRBJ1-1, with D possibly being TRBD1 (5 bases). Germline assignment: CDR1 LGHNA and CDR2 YNFKEQ. The CDR3 has 13 residues. Trimming left V 2 bases short and J 8 bases short, with 12 bases between. The CDR3 loop reads CASSQRGGPEAFF. The CDR3 DNA follows: TGTGCCAGCAGCCAAAGGGGAGGGCCCGAAGCTTTCTTT.

The gene calls are TRBV10-2 and TRBJ2-2; TRBD2 might be the D (6 bases). V lost 2 bases and J lost 5, with 21 bases in between. The CDR3 contains 18 residues. Germline values: CDR1 WSHSY, CDR2 SAAADI. In nucleotides, the CDR3 is TGCGCCAGCAGTGAGAGTTCCGGCGGGATAGCGGCAACCGGGGAGCTGTTTTTT. Residues: CASSESSGGIAATGELFF.

The rearrangement links TRBV10-3 to TRBJ2-5, with 12 bases matching TRBD2. Germline V gene lookup returns CDR1 ENHRY and CDR2 SYGVKD. The CDR3 totals 16 residues. After removal of 6 bases from V and 5 bases from J, the junction contained 10 bases not matched to a gene. The CDR3 sequence: CAISRLAGEPGETQYF. CDR3 in DNA: TGTGCCATCAGCCGACTAGCGGGGGAGCCCGGGGAGACCCAGTACTTC.

This chain connects TRBV5-4 to TRBJ2-1, with 9 nucleotides matching TRBD1. There are 16 residues in the CDR3. Germline CDR1 reads SGHNT; CDR2 reads YYREEE (reference sequence). Germline trimming cut 3 bases from V and 4 bases from J; bases unmatched to any gene: 8. The CDR3 region has the DNA TGTGCCAGCAGCTCTCCGGGACAGGGCCTTTACAATGAGCAGTTCTTC. This gives the protein CASSSPGQGLYNEQFF.

The rearrangement links TRBV5-6 to TRBJ1-2; D gene ambiguous. V was clipped by 2 bases and J by 6 bases, with 20 bases between them. CDR1 and CDR2 (germline): SGHDT, YYEEEE. This CDR3 has 16 residues. CDR3 nucleotides: TGTGCCAGCAGCTTTGGAAACTCAGGTGTCTCGCATGGCTACACCTTC. Its protein product is CASSFGNSGVSHGYTF. The variable domain in full, with the rest retrieved from reference TRBV5-6 and TRBJ1-2, is DAGVTQSPTHLIKTRGQQVTLRCSPKSGHDTVSWYQQALGQGPQFIFQYYEEEERQRGNFPDRFSGHQFPNYSSELNVNALLLGDSALYLCASSFGNSGVSHGYTFGSGTRLTVV.